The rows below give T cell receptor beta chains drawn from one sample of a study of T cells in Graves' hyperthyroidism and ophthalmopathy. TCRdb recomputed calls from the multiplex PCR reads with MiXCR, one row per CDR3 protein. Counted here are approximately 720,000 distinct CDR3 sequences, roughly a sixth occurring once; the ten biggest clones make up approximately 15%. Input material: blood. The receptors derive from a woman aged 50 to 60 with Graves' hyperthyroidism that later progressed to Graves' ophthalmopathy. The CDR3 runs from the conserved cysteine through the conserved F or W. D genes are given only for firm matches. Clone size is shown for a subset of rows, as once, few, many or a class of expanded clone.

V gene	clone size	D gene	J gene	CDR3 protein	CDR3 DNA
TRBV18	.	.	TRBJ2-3	CASSPVDTDTQYF	TGTGCCAGCTCCCCAGTGGACACAGATACGCAGTATTTT
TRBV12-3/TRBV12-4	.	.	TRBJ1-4	CASSGRGEKLFF	TGTGCCAGCAGCGGACGCGGGGAAAAACTGTTTTTT
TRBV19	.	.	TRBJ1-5	CASTKGSYGNQPQHF	TGTGCCAGTACAAAGGGTTCTTATGGCAATCAGCCCCAGCATTTT
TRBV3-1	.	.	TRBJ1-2	CASSQDGGHQNGYTF	TGTGCCAGCAGCCAAGACGGGGGGCATCAGAATGGCTACACCTTC
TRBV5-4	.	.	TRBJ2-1	CASSQTGEGEQFF	TGTGCCAGCAGCCAGACAGGGGAGGGCGAGCAGTTCTTC
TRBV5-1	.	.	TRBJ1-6	CASSLGGRVNSPLHF	TGCGCCAGCAGCCTGGGGGGGAGGGTCAATTCACCCCTCCACTTT
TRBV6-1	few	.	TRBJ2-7	CASTLTASSYEQYF	TGTGCCAGCACTCTGACAGCGAGCTCCTACGAGCAGTACTTC
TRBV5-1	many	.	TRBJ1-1	CASSLEGPRNTEAFF	TGCGCCAGCAGCTTGGAGGGACCCCGGAACACTGAAGCTTTCTTT
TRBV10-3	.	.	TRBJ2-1	CAISEPGRGHNEQFF	TGTGCCATCAGTGAGCCCGGCAGGGGCCACAATGAGCAGTTCTTC
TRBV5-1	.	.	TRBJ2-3	CASSPRGDRTDTQYF	TGCGCCAGCAGCCCGAGGGGGGACCGCACAGATACGCAGTATTTT
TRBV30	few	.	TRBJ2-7	CAWSVKALYEQYF	TGTGCCTGGAGTGTAAAAGCTCTTTACGAGCAGTACTTC
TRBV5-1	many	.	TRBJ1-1	CASSLGLRNAEAFF	TGCGCCAGCAGCTTGGGTCTGAGGAACGCTGAAGCTTTCTTT
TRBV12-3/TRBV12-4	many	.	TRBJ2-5	CASSPRTRETQYF	TGTGCCAGCAGTCCTCGGACACGAGAGACCCAGTACTTC
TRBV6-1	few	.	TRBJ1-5	CASGHLARGHQPQHF	TGTGCCAGCGGACACCTGGCGCGAGGTCATCAGCCCCAGCATTTT
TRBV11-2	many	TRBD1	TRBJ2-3	CASSLIRDRTTDTQYF	TGTGCCAGCAGCTTAATCCGGGACAGGACCACAGATACGCAGTATTTT
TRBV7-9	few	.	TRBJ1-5	CASSPAPGYQGWDQPQHF	TGTGCCAGCAGCCCTGCGCCTGGCTACCAGGGATGGGATCAGCCCCAGCATTTT
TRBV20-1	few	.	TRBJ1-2	CSADQGSPGYYGYTF	TGCAGTGCGGACCAGGGAAGTCCAGGATACTATGGCTACACCTTC
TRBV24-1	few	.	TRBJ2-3	CATSDDNRVLVATDTQYF	TGTGCCACCAGTGATGATAACAGGGTACTCGTAGCGACAGATACGCAGTATTTT
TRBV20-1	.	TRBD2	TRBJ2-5	CSARGRGGRPQETQYF	TGCAGTGCTAGGGGACGGGGGGGTAGGCCTCAAGAGACCCAGTACTTC
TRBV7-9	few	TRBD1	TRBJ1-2	CASSRQGLGYGYTF	TGTGCCAGCAGCCGACAGGGGCTTGGCTATGGCTACACCTTC
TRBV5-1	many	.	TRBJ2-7	CASRPQGSTSEQYF	TGCGCCAGCAGGCCACAGGGATCGACATCCGAGCAGTACTTC
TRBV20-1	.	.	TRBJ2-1	CSARDLGLEQFF	TGCAGTGCTAGAGATCTTGGTCTTGAGCAGTTCTTC
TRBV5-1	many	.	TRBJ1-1	CASRLRTGNTEAFF	TGCGCCAGCAGACTGAGGACGGGGAACACTGAAGCTTTCTTT
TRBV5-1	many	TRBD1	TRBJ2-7	CASSLTGPWEQYF	TGCGCCAGCAGCCTGACAGGGCCCTGGGAGCAGTACTTC
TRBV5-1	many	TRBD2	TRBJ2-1	CASSLSPTLAGGLNEQFF	TGCGCCAGCAGCTTGAGTCCAACCCTAGCGGGGGGGCTCAATGAGCAGTTCTTC
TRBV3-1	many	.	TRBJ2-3	CASSQNSLPDTQYF	TGTGCCAGCAGCCAAAACTCCCTACCAGATACGCAGTATTTT
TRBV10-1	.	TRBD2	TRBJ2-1	CASSATDPGLAGPHNEQFF	TGCGCCAGCAGTGCGACCGACCCGGGACTAGCGGGTCCCCACAATGAGCAGTTCTTC
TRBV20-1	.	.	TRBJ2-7	CSAPPGTEGYEQYF	TGCAGTGCTCCACCGGGGACCGAGGGCTACGAGCAGTACTTC
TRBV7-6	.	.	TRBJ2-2	CASSFPDGGTGELFF	TGTGCCAGCAGCTTCCCGGACGGGGGAACCGGGGAGCTGTTTTTT
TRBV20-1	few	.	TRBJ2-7	CSANARASYEQYF	TGCAGTGCTAATGCGCGGGCCTCCTACGAGCAGTACTTC
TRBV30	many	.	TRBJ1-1	CAWNPLGGLGTEAFF	TGTGCCTGGAACCCCCTGGGGGGGCTTGGCACTGAAGCTTTCTTT
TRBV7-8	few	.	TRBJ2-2	CASSPAGVTGELFF	TGTGCCAGCAGCCCTGCCGGGGTCACCGGGGAGCTGTTTTTT
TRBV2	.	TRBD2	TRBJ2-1	CASEGLAGSYNEQFF	TGTGCCAGCGAGGGACTAGCGGGGTCCTACAATGAGCAGTTCTTC
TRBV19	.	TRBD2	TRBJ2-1	CASSITPVNSGGPYNEQFF	TGTGCCAGTAGTATAACCCCAGTTAATAGCGGGGGGCCATACAATGAGCAGTTCTTC
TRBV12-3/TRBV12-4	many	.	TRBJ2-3	CASSLATGGYTQYF	TGTGCCAGCAGTTTAGCGACGGGCGGGTACACGCAGTATTTT
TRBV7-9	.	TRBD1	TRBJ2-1	CASSSGQGVGNEQFF	TGTGCCAGCAGCTCGGGACAGGGGGTTGGGAATGAGCAGTTCTTC
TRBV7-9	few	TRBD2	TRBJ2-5	CASSFWSSGETQYF	TGTGCCAGCAGCTTCTGGTCTAGCGGGGAGACCCAGTACTTC
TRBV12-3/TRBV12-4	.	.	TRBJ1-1	CASTPGRVTEAFF	TGTGCCAGCACCCCCGGAAGGGTCACTGAAGCTTTCTTT
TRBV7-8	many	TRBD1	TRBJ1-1	CASSLGQGQAFF	TGTGCCAGCAGCCTCGGACAGGGTCAAGCTTTCTTT
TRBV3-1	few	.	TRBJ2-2	CASSQARTEPRELFF	TGTGCCAGCAGCCAAGCCCGGACAGAGCCCAGGGAGCTGTTTTTT
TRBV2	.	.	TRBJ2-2	CASWSGVNTGELLF	TGTGCCAGCTGGTCCGGGGTAAACACCGGGGAGCTGCTTTTT
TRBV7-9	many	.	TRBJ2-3	CASSLEEEDTQYF	TGTGCCAGCAGCTTAGAGGAGGAAGATACGCAGTATTTT
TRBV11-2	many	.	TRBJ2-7	CASSLDPLSYEQYF	TGTGCCAGCAGCTTAGATCCGCTCTCCTACGAGCAGTACTTC
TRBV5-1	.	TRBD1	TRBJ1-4	CASSRDSQNEKLFF	TGCGCCAGCAGCCGGGACAGCCAGAATGAAAAACTGTTTTTT
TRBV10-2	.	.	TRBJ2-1	CASSELRTLGNEQFF	TGCGCCAGCAGTGAACTGAGGACTCTAGGGAATGAGCAGTTCTTC
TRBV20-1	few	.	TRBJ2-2	CSARDLGRGADTGELFF	TGCAGTGCTAGAGATCTGGGTAGGGGGGCCGACACCGGGGAGCTGTTTTTT
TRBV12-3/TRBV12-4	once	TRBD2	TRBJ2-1	CASSFLGLGDEQFF	TGTGCCAGCAGTTTTTTAGGACTAGGAGATGAGCAGTTCTTC
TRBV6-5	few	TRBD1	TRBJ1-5	CASSYRWTGFSQPQHF	TGTGCCAGCAGTTACCGCTGGACAGGGTTCAGTCAGCCCCAGCATTTT
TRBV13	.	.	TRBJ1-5	CASSLQNQPQHF	TGTGCCAGCAGCCTACAGAATCAGCCCCAGCATTTT
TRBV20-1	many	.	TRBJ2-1	CSRGRDTYNEQFF	TGCTCCCGGGGCAGGGACACCTACAATGAGCAGTTCTTC
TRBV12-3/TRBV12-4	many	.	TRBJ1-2	CASSSNGLRSGYTF	TGTGCCAGCAGTTCAAACGGCCTGCGATCCGGCTACACCTTC
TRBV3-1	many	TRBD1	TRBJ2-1	CASSHRWTGDYNEQFF	TGTGCCAGCAGCCACCGCTGGACAGGGGACTACAATGAGCAGTTCTTC
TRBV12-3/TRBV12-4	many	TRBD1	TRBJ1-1	CASRHTGDTEAFF	TGTGCCAGCAGACACACAGGGGATACTGAAGCTTTCTTT
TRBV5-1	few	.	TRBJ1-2	CASSFGTIDGYTF	TGCGCCAGCAGCTTCGGGACAATCGATGGCTACACCTTC
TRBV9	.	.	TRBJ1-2	CASSQSDPKSNYGYTF	TGTGCCAGCAGCCAGAGCGATCCGAAATCTAACTATGGCTACACCTTC
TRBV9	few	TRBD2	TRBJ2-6	CASSVDSWAGGVSGANVLTF	TGTGCCAGCAGCGTAGACTCATGGGCGGGGGGAGTCTCTGGGGCCAACGTCCTGACTTTC
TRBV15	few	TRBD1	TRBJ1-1	CATSIGQGREAFF	TGTGCCACCAGCATTGGACAGGGGCGCGAAGCTTTCTTT